The 18 T cell receptor beta chains listed next were all sequenced from one sample in a study of T-cell reconstitution after alpha-beta-depleted transplantation in children. Researchers prepared the TCRbeta library using unique molecular identifiers, the study reports. TCRdb itself ran the PCR reads through MiXCR, one entry per CDR3 protein. This sample has approximately 82,000 distinct CDR3 sequences, with around 18% found just once. This sample comprised PBMCs, mostly from graft donor cells, obtained 360 days after TCRalphabeta/CD19-depleted stem cell transplant. Receptors were obtained from a male patient aged 2-15 years who had a stem cell transplant for acute lymphoblastic leukemia, so the T cells may come from the graft donor.

V is TRBV9 and J is TRBJ2-3; 10 positions match TRBD1. CDR1 is SGDLS and CDR2 is YYNGEE in the germline V gene. There are 17 residues in the CDR3. V was pared by 0 bases and J by 7 bases, with 11 bases of the junction left unmatched. The CDR3 DNA reads TGTGCCAGCAGCGTAGCTTCGGGACAGGGGTTCGTGTATACGCAGTATTTT. Translating it yields CASSVASGQGFVYTQYF. The entire variable domain, with the rest obtained from reference TRBV9 and TRBJ2-3, is as follows: DSGVTQTPKHLITATGQRVTLRCSPRSGDLSVYWYQQSLDQGLQFLIQYYNGEERAKGNILERFSAQQFPDLHSELNLSSLELGDSALYFCASSVASGQGFVYTQYFGPGTRLTVL.

The table lists this clonotype with a few counts. The rearrangement uses TRBV5-1 and TRBJ2-3, with D possibly matching TRBD1 (6 bases). CDR3 length: 14 residues. Germline V gene lookup returns CDR1 SGHRS and CDR2 YFSETQ. V gave up 4 bases and J gave up 2 bases, with 11 bases separating them. CDR3 residues: CASSPDRVTDTQYF. CDR3 nucleotides: TGCGCCAGCAGCCCGGACAGAGTCACAGATACGCAGTATTTT.

This clonotype came up a few times. The DNA for the CDR3 is TGTGCCATCGCTAGCGGGAGTGTCAATGAGCAGTTCTTC. Translating it yields CAIASGSVNEQFF. The rearrangement uses TRBV10-3 and TRBJ2-1; 10 bases map to TRBD2. The CDR3 runs 13 residues. V shed 8 bases and J 6 bases; nucleotides not matched to a gene: 4. Germline V CDR1 and CDR2: ENHRY, SYGVKD.

In its sample, this clonotype was seen many times. The chain carries TRBV12-3 or TRBV12-4 and TRBJ2-2, with 12 bases matching TRBD2. This CDR3 contains 17 residues. The trim removed 5 bases at V and 7 bases at J, leaving 11 bases unmatched. The CDR3 loop is CASSPRTSGNRGGELFF. CDR3 sequence (DNA): TGTGCCAGCAGTCCCCGGACTAGCGGGAACCGTGGCGGGGAGCTGTTTTTT.

In DNA, the CDR3 is TGTGCCACCAGCAGGCCAGGGACAGCGAACACTGAAGCTTTCTTT. Its protein product is CATSRPGTANTEAFF. The gene calls are TRBV15 and TRBJ1-1; 7 bases agree with TRBD1. The junction had 5 bases not matched to a gene; V was cut back by 3 bases and J by 1 base. CDR1 and CDR2 from the germline V gene are LNHNV and YYDKDF (reference sequence). There are 15 residues in the CDR3.

J is TRBJ2-3 and V is TRBV5-6; 10 bases are shared with TRBD2. V shed 2 bases and J 3 bases; nucleotides not matched to a gene: 9. This CDR3 is 17 amino acids long. The V gene's germline CDR1 is SGHDT and CDR2 YYEEEE. The CDR3 nucleotides read TGTGCCAGCAGCTTCCCGAAACTAGCGGGGCAAACAGATACGCAGTATTTT. Translation gives CASSFPKLAGQTDTQYF.

The rearrangement joins TRBV20-1 to TRBJ2-4; TRBD2 matches 9 bases. The CDR3 has 19 residues. CDR1 and CDR2 (germline): DFQATT, SNEGSKA (reference sequence). Unmatched junction bases numbered 19, after V lost 2 bases and J lost 5 bases. This chain's CDR3 is CSARRISGRGERGENIQYF. The CDR3, as DNA: TGCAGTGCTAGACGAATTAGCGGGAGAGGGGAGAGGGGAGAAAACATTCAGTACTTC.

The table lists this clonotype with a few counts. CDR3 nucleotide sequence: TGCAGTGCCAGGACTAGCGGACGCACAGATACGCAGTATTTT. It codes for CSARTSGRTDTQYF. The rearrangement uses TRBV20-1 and TRBJ2-3, with 10 bases aligning to TRBD2. J gave up 1 base and V 6 bases, and 4 bases lay outside the gene matches. CDR1 is DFQATT and CDR2 is SNEGSKA in the germline V gene (reference sequence). The CDR3 length is 14 residues.

The table lists this clonotype with many counts. The rearrangement links TRBV12-3 or TRBV12-4 to TRBJ1-5, with a possible D match to TRBD1 (5 bases). With 5 bases removed from V and 9 bases from J, the gap between germline ends came to 20 bases. This CDR3 has 15 amino acids. This chain's CDR3 is CASSPRRAGIAPQHF. As DNA, the CDR3 is TGTGCCAGCAGTCCCCGTAGGGCAGGGATCGCGCCCCAGCATTTT.

This clonotype has ten or more counts. J is TRBJ2-2 and V is TRBV7-9, with D perhaps matching TRBD1 (6 bases). Germline V gene sequence: CDR1 SEHNR, CDR2 FQNEAQ (reference sequence). This CDR3 spans 17 amino acids. With 2 bases removed from V and 2 bases from J, the gap between germline ends came to 15 bases. CDR3 in amino acids: CASSLSFAGANTGELFF. The CDR3 DNA reads TGTGCCAGCAGCTTATCATTCGCAGGGGCCAACACCGGGGAGCTGTTTTTT.

This clonotype was counted a few times. The CDR3 reads CASSLSLTSGSTDTQYF. As DNA, the CDR3 is TGTGCCAGCAGTTTAAGCCTAACTAGCGGGAGCACAGATACGCAGTATTTT. The chain has TRBV12-3 or TRBV12-4 and TRBJ2-3, with 9 bases matching TRBD2. V trimming: 2 bases; J trimming: 0 bases; junction bases outside the gene matches: 6. The CDR3 contains 17 residues.

The V gene is TRBV11-2, the J gene TRBJ2-1; the D is unclear. Trimming cost V 2 bases and J 0 bases, with 20 bases left between them. This CDR3 has 19 residues. Germline V gene data show CDR1 as SGHAT and CDR2 as FQNNGV. The CDR3 DNA reads TGTGCCAGCAGCTTAAAATGGAGTGAGTGGTGGGTCTCCTACAATGAGCAGTTCTTC. Its translation: CASSLKWSEWWVSYNEQFF.

In its sample, this clonotype was seen many times. The chain joins TRBV13 to TRBJ2-5, with no clear D. CDR3 length: 11 amino acids. CDR1 is PRHDT and CDR2 is FYEKMQ in the germline V gene (reference sequence). V was clipped by 2 bases and J by 5 bases, with 3 bases between them. The CDR3 protein is CASSLLETQYF. CDR3 DNA: TGTGCCAGCAGCTTACTGGAGACCCAGTACTTC.

This clonotype appeared a few times. The chain links TRBV10-3 to TRBJ2-7; 14 bases agree with TRBD2. The CDR3 is made up of 17 amino acids. The junction had 5 bases not matched to a gene; V was cut back by 0 bases and J by 4 bases. From germline, CDR1 is ENHRY and CDR2 SYGVKD. The CDR3, as DNA: TGTGCCATCAGTGAGTCGCCGGGACTAGCGGGAGCTTACGAGCAGTACTTC. It translates to CAISESPGLAGAYEQYF.

This clonotype appeared many times. The V gene is TRBV12-3 or TRBV12-4, the J gene TRBJ2-1; possible D gene TRBD1, 7 bases. The CDR3 runs to 16 residues. With 6 bases removed from V and 4 bases from J, the gap between germline ends came to 19 bases. The CDR3 reads CASRQTGLGTYNEQFF. The DNA for the CDR3 is TGTGCCAGCAGACAGACAGGGTTAGGGACTTACAATGAGCAGTTCTTC.

This clonotype has just a few counts. The V gene is TRBV9, the J gene TRBJ2-2; no firm D call. The CDR3 length is 14 residues. Germline assignment: CDR1 SGDLS and CDR2 YYNGEE. The V gene lost 0 bases and the J gene lost 4 bases, with 7 bases spanning the gap. CDR3 residues: CASSVVLGTGELFF. CDR3 nucleotides: TGTGCCAGCAGCGTAGTTCTAGGCACCGGGGAGCTGTTTTTT.

V gene TRBV12-3 or TRBV12-4 combines with J gene TRBJ2-7; D remains ambiguous. The V gene lost 3 bases and the J gene lost 6 bases, with 6 bases spanning the gap. The CDR3 is 11 residues long. CDR3 in amino acids: CASSFWGEQYF. CDR3 nucleotide sequence: TGTGCCAGCAGTTTTTGGGGCGAGCAGTACTTC.

By sample share, this clonotype is medium-sized (0.01 to 0.1%). The rearrangement joins TRBV25-1 to TRBJ1-1; weak D call: TRBD1 (6 bases). Between the trimmed V and J ends, which lost 10 bases and 8 bases, there was a span of 17 bases. Germline loops: CDR1 MGHDK, CDR2 SYGVNS. The CDR3 is 12 amino acids. CDR3 sequence (DNA): TGTGCCACGGGGAAGGGGGTCGCCGAAGCTTTCTTT. It is translated as CATGKGVAEAFF.